The source of this T cell receptor beta chain is a study of T cell responses to AZD1222 COVID-19 vaccine. Findings and caveats of the study: After two AZD1222 doses, spike-specific TCR breadth and depth rose versus day 0. Spike-spanning, vaccine-associated CD4 TCRs were dominant at 160-218 and 743-854. White British donors predominated, females outnumbered males, and clonal diversity was possibly underestimated.

Data came from immunoSEQ multiplex PCR; TCRdb stores just in-frame clones and leaves some out. This sample has about 160,000 clones; approximately 94% occur once, and the top ten carry 4.5% to 5.5%. Trimming cost V 0 bases and J 5 bases; bases outside gene matches: 3. Germline CDR1 reads SGHTA; CDR2 reads FQGTGA. The CDR3 loop spans 15 amino acids. This clone was seen a few times. The antigen is unknown. The J gene is TRBJ2-5, the V gene TRBV7-3, with TRBD2 matching over 10 bases. The TCR originated in an adult who received the AZD1222 COVID-19 vaccine. Specimen: peripheral blood, collected 28 days after the second AZD1222 dose. DNA for the CDR3: TGTGCCAGCAGCTTAACTAGCGGGAGGTGGGAGACCCAGTACTTC. This translates into CASSLTSGRWETQYF.